This TCR beta chain emerged from a study of blood T cell repertoires in COVID-19. Study-level information: The samples span acute and convalescent COVID-19 from the United States, Italy and Spain. T cells, B-cell-depleted T cells, or PBMCs supplied cDNA or gDNA.

The authors' processing: Cell counts per sample came from amplifying reference gene primers. The assay was immunoSEQ multiplex PCR, and TCRdb's table has in-frame clones only and misses some. V and J calls and clone size are copied from that table; D and trimming were computed from the DNA. Among hundreds of thousands of clones listed, more than 80% were seen once. Per germline, CDR1 SQVTM and CDR2 ANQGSEA. The ends lost 6 bases at V and 1 base at J; junction bases unmatched: 4. The CDR3 length is 13 residues. There are a few counts of this clone. This receptor was obtained from a woman aged 25 to 39 with active or convalescent COVID-19. V gene TRBV29-1 combines with J gene TRBJ2-5, with 8 bases fitting TRBD1. Sequencing was done on a sample of peripheral blood. The CDR3: CSVTTGVQETQYF. CDR3 DNA sequence: TGCAGCGTAACGACAGGGGTCCAAGAGACCCAGTACTTC.